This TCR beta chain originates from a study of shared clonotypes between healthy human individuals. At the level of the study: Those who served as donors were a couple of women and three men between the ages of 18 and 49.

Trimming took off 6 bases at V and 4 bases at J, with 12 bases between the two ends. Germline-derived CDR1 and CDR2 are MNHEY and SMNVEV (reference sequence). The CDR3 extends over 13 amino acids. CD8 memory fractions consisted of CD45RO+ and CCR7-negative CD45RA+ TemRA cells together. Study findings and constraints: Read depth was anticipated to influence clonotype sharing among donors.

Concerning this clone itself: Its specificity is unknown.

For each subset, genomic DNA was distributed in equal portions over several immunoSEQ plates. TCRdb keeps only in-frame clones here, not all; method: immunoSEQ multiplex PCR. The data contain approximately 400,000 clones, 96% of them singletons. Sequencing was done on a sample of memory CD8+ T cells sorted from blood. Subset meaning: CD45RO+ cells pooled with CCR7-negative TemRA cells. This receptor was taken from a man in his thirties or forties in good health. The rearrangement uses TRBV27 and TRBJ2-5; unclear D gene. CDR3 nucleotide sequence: TGTGCCAGCAGACGGACGGCCCTAGAGACCCAGTACTTC. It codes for CASRRTALETQYF.